This T cell receptor (beta chain) was captured in a study of shared clonotypes between healthy human individuals. Points from the study as a whole: Sharing across four donors was highest in naive CD4 (roughly 5%) and lowest in memory CD8 (approximately 0.4%).

Only CD45RO-negative cells positively selected for CCR7 counted as naive CD8 cells, so terminally differentiated effector memory CD45RA+ cells were excluded. Comments on this clone: The target antigen is unknown. The same CDR3 is also encoded by other DNA sequences in this sample.

Generated by immunoSEQ multiplex PCR, the TCRdb table keeps only in-frame clones and is missing some. The repertoire has about 820,000 clones, nearly 95% of them found once; the top ten carry around 24%. The CDR3 is made up of 16 amino acids. Germline CDR1 and CDR2: SEHNR and FQNEAQ (reference sequence). Losses at the gene ends were 6 bases for V and 1 base for J; bases not matched to a gene: 4. Sequenced sample: naive CD8+ T cells sorted from blood. The TCR was taken from a man under 40 in good health. This rearrangement joins TRBV7-9 to TRBJ2-1, with 12 positions matching TRBD2. CDR3 DNA sequence: TGTGCCAGCAGACCGACTAGCGGGAGTTCCTACAATGAGCAGTTCTTC. Its protein is CASRPTSGSSYNEQFF.